This T cell receptor beta chain was obtained from a study of shared clonotypes between healthy human individuals. About the study: Two women and three men aged 18 to 49 served as donors. Researchers assigned three CD4 naive, three CD4 memory, two CD8 naive and one CD8 memory plate to each donor. Whole-study results and caveats: In general, naive subsets displayed greater estimated richness than memory subsets did.

The germline CDR1 and CDR2 sequences are SGHAT and FQNNGV. The V and J ends lost 5 bases and 4 bases respectively, with 17 bases between them. The CDR3 covers 15 residues. 150 to 250 ng DNA, tens of thousands of T cell genomes, went into each sorted-subset replicate PCR. Repertoires were generated with immunoSEQ multiplex PCR, while TCRdb's copy carries only in-frame clones and drops some. The data hold some 2,400,000 clones, with approximately 96% observed a single time. As concerns this clone: Its antigen is currently unknown.

Sequencing used naive CD4+ T cells sorted from blood. Subset of the sample: CD45RA+ positively selected. This TCR derives from a man younger than 35 in good health. The chain couples TRBV11-2 to TRBJ2-5; D is possibly TRBD1 (6 bases). CDR3 region: CASSAPYRVGETQYF. Written as DNA, the CDR3 is TGTGCCAGCAGCGCCCCATACAGGGTTGGAGAGACCCAGTACTTC.